This T cell receptor (beta chain) was sequenced for a study of tumor T cells in aggressive B-cell lymphoma. Generated by immunoSEQ multiplex PCR, the TCRdb table keeps only in-frame clones and is missing some. In the table there are several hundred clones, over 75% of which are singletons. The germline V and J ends were trimmed by 1 base and 7 bases, with 17 bases remaining between them. Germline assignment: CDR1 PRHDT and CDR2 FYEKMQ (reference sequence). The CDR3 has 15 residues. The chain joins TRBV13 to TRBJ2-7; D uncertain. The sequence derives from an adult with diffuse large B cell lymphoma. Some clones in this sample may be carry-over from other donors' samples. Sequenced sample: tumor tissue. The CDR3 DNA is TGTGCCAGCAGCTTAGATCGCGGATTGAGTGGAGAGCAGTACTTC. Translating gives CASSLDRGLSGEQYF.